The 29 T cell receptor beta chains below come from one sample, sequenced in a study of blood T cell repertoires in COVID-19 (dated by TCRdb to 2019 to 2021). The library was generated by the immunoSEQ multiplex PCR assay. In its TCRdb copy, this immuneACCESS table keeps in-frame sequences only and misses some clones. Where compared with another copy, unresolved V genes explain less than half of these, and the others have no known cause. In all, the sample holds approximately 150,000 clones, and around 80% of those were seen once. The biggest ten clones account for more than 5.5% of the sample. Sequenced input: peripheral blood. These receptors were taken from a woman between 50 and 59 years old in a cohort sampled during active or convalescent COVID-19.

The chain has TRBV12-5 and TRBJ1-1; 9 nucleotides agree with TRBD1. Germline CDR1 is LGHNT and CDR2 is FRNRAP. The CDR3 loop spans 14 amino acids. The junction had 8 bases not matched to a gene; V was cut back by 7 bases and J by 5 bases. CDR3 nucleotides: TGTGCTAGTGAAATACAGGGGGCGCGAACTGAAGCTTTCTTT. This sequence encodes CASEIQGARTEAFF.

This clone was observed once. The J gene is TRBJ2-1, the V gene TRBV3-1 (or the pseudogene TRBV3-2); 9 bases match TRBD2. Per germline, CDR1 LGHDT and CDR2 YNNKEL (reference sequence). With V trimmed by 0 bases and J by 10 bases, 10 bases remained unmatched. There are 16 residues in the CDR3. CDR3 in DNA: TGTGCCAGCAGCCAAGAATTCCGTAGGAGCGGGGGGGAGCAGTTCTTC. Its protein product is CASSQEFRRSGGEQFF.

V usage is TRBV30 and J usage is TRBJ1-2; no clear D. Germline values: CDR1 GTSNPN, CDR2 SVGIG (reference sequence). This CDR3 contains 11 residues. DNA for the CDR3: TGTGCGGTCGATCGGGACTATGGCTACACCTTC. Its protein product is CAVDRDYGYTF.

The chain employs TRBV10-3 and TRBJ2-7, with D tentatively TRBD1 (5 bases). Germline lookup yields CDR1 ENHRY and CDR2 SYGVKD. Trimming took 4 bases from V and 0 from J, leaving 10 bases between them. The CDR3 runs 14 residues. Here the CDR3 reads CAISGKTVSYEQYF. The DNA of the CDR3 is TGTGCCATCAGTGGGAAGACAGTCTCCTACGAGCAGTACTTC.

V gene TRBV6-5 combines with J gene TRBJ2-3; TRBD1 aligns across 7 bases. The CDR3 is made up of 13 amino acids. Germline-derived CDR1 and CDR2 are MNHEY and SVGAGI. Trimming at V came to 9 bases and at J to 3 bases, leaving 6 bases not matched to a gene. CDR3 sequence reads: CASRQGGTDTQYF. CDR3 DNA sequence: TGTGCCAGTCGACAGGGTGGGACAGATACGCAGTATTTT.

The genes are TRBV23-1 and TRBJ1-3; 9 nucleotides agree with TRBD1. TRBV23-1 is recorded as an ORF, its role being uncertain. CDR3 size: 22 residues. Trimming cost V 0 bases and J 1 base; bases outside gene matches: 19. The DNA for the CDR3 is TGCGCCAGCAGTCAATCGGACAGGGGAAAGGCCTTCGATCTCGGGTCTGGAAACACCATATATTTT. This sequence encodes CASSQSDRGKAFDLGSGNTIYF.

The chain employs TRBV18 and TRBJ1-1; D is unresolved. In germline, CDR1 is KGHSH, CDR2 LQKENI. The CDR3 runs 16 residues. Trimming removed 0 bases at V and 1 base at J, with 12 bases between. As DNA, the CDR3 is TGTGCCAGCTCACCACCGGTATTACGGGGGAACACTGAAGCTTTCTTT. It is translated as CASSPPVLRGNTEAFF.

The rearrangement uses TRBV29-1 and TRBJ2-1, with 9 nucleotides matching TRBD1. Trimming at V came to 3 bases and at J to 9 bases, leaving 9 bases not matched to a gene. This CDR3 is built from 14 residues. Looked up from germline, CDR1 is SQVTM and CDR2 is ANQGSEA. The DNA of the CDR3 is TGCAGCGTTGACGCGGGACAGGGAATGGGTGAGCAGTTCTTC. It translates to CSVDAGQGMGEQFF.

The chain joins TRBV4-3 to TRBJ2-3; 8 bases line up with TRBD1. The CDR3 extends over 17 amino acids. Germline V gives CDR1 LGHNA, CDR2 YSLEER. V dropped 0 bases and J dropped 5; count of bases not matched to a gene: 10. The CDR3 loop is CASSQDPARGQVDTQYF. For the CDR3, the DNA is TGCGCCAGCAGCCAAGATCCGGCCAGGGGGCAGGTAGATACGCAGTATTTT.

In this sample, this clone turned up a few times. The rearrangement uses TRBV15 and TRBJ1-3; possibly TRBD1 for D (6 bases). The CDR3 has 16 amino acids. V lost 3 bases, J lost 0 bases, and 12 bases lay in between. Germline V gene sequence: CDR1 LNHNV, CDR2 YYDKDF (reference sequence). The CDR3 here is CATSSHRELSGNTIYF. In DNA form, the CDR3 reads TGTGCCACCAGCAGTCACAGGGAACTCTCTGGAAACACCATATATTTT. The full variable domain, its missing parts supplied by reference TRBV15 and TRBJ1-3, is DAMVIQNPRYQVTQFGKPVTLSCSQTLNHNVMYWYQQKSSQAPKLLFHYYDKDFNNEADTPDNFQSRRPNTSFCFLDIRSPGLGDTAMYLCATSSHRELSGNTIYFGEGSWLTVV.

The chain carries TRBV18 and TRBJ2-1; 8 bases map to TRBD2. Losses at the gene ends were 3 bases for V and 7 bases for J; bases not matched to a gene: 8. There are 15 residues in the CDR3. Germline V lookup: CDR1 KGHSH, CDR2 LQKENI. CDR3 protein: CASSPGGARFNEQFF. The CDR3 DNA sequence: TGTGCCAGCTCACCCGGGGGGGCGCGTTTTAATGAGCAGTTCTTC.

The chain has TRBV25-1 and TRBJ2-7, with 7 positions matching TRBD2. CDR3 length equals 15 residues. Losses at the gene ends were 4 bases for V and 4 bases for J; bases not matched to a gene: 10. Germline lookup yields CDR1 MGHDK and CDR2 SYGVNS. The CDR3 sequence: CASSGRDYGTYEQYF. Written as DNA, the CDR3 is TGTGCCAGCAGTGGCAGGGACTACGGAACGTACGAGCAGTACTTC.

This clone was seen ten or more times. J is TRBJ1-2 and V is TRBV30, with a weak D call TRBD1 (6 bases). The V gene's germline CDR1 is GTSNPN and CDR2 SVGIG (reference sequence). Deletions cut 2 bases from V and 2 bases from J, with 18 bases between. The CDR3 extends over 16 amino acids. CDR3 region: CAWSTFGDIRNYGYTF. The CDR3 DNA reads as TGTGCCTGGAGTACATTCGGGGACATTAGGAACTATGGCTACACCTTC.

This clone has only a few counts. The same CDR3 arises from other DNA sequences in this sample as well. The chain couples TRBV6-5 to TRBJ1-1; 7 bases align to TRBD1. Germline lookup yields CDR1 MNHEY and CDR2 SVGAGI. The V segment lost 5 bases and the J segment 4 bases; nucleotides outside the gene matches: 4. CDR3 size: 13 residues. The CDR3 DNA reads TGTGCCAGCAGTAGACAGGGACGCACTGAAGCTTTCTTT. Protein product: CASSRQGRTEAFF.

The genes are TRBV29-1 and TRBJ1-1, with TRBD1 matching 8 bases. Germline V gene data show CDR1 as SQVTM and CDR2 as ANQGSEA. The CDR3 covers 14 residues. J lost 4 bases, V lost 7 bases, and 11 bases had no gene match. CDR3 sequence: CSGKSGGVGTEAFF. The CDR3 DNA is TGCAGCGGCAAATCAGGGGGCGTGGGCACTGAAGCTTTCTTT.

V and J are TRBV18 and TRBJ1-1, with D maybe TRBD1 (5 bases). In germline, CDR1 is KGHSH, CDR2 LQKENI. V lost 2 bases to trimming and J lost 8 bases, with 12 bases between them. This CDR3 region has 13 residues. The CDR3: CASSPAGPHEAFF. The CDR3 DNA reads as TGTGCCAGCTCACCAGCGGGGCCCCACGAAGCTTTCTTT.

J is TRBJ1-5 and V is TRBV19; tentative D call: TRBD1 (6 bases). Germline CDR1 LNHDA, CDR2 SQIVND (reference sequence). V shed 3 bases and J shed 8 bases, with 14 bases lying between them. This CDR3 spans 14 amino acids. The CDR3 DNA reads TGTGCCAGTAGTATTCGGACAGCTCTGGAGCCCCAGCATTTT. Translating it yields CASSIRTALEPQHF.

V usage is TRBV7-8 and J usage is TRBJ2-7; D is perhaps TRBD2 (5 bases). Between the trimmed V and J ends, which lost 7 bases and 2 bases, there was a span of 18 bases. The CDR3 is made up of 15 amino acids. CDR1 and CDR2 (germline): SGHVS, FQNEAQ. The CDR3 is CASTSYPLGAYEQYF. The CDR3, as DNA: TGTGCCAGCACTTCTTATCCTCTCGGGGCCTACGAGCAGTACTTC.

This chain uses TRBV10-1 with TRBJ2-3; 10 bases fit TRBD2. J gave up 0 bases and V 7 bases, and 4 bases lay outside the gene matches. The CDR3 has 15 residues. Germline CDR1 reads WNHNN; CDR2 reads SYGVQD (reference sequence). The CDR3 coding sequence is TGCGCCAGCAAGCCACTAGCGGGGAGCACAGATACGCAGTATTTT. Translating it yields CASKPLAGSTDTQYF.

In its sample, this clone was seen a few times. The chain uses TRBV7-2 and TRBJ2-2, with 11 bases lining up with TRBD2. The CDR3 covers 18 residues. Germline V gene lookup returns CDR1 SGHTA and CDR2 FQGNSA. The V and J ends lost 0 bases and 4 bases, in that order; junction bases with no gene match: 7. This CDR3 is CASSLAGTSGPPTGELFF. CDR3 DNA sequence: TGTGCCAGCAGCTTAGCTGGGACTAGCGGCCCCCCCACCGGGGAGCTGTTTTTT. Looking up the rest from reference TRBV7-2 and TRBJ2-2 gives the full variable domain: GAGVSQSPSNKVTEKGKDVELRCDPISGHTALYWYRQSLGQGLEFLIYFQGNSAPDKSGLPSDRFSAERTGGSVSTLTIQRTQQEDSAVYLCASSLAGTSGPPTGELFFGEGSRLTVL.

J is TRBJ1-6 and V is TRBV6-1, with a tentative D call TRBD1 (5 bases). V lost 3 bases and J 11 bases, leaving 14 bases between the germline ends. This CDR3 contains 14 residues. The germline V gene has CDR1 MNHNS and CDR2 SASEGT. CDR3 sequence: CASSEKQALPPLHF. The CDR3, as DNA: TGTGCCAGCAGTGAGAAACAGGCGTTGCCACCCCTCCACTTT.

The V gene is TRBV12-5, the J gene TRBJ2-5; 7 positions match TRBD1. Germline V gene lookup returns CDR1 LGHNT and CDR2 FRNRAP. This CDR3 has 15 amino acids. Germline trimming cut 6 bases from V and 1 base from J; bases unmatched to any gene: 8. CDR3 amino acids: CASGTETGRQETQYF. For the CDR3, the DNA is TGTGCTAGTGGAACCGAGACAGGGCGCCAAGAGACCCAGTACTTC.

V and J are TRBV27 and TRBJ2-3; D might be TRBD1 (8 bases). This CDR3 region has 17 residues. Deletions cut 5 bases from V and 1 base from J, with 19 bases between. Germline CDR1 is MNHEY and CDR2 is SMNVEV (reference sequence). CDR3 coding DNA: TGTGCCAGCAGTAGGGACCGTACAGGGGGGGGCACAGATACGCAGTATTTT. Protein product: CASSRDRTGGGTDTQYF.

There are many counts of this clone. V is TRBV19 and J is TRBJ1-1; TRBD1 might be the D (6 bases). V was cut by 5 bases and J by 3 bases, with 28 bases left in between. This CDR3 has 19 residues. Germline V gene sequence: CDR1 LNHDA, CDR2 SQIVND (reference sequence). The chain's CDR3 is CASSPSRMTGPGGDTEAFF. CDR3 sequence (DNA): TGTGCCAGTAGTCCATCCAGGATGACAGGACCTGGGGGAGACACTGAAGCTTTCTTT.

CDR3 loop: CAISVGTSEETQYF. The CDR3 DNA reads TGTGCCATCAGTGTCGGGACTAGCGAAGAGACCCAGTACTTC. The chain combines TRBV10-3 with TRBJ2-5, with TRBD2 matching over 10 bases. Trimming at V came to 4 bases and at J to 3 bases, leaving 2 bases not matched to a gene. The CDR3 spans 14 residues. From germline, CDR1 is ENHRY and CDR2 SYGVKD.

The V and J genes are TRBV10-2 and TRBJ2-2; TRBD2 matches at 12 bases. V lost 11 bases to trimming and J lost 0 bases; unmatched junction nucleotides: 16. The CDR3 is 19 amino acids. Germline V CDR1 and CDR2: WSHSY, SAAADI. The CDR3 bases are TGCGCCGCAAGAAAAGATCTAGCGGGGGGGCTTTCGAACACCGGGGAGCTGTTTTTT. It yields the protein CAARKDLAGGLSNTGELFF.

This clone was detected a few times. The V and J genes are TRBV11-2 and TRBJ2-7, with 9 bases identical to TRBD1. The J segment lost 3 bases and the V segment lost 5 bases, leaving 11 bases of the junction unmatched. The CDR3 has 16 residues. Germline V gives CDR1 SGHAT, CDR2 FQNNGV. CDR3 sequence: CASSPLRGQGNYEQYF. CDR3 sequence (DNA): TGTGCCAGCAGCCCTCTTCGGGGACAGGGTAACTACGAGCAGTACTTC. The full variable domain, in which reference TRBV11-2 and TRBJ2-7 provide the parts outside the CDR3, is EAGVAQSPRYKIIEKRQSVAFWCNPISGHATLYWYQQILGQGPKLLIQFQNNGVVDDSQLPKDRFSAERLKGVDSTLKIQPAKLEDSAVYLCASSPLRGQGNYEQYFGPGTRLTVT.

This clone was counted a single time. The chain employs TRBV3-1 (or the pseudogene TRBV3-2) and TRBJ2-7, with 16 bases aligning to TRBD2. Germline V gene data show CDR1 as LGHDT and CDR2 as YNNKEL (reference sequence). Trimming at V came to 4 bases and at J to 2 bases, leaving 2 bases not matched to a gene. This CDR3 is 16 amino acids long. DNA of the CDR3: TGTGCCAGCAGCCTCGGGACTAGCGGGGGGGCCTACGAGCAGTACTTC. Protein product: CASSLGTSGGAYEQYF.

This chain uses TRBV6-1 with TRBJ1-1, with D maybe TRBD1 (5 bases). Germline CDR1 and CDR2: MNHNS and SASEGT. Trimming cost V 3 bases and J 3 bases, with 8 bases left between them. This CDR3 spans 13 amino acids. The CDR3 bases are TGTGCCAGCAGTGAGGTCAGGGACACTGAAGCTTTCTTT. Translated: CASSEVRDTEAFF.